The 5 T cell receptor beta chains below were found in one sample sequenced in a study of blood T cell repertoires in COVID-19. Clones were sequenced by immunoSEQ multiplex PCR, and TCRdb holds only the in-frame ones, with some missing. Among about 350,000 clones listed, roughly 90% were seen once. Material for sequencing was peripheral blood. The receptors stem from an older woman with COVID-19, enrolled during active disease.

This rearrangement joins TRBV5-1 to TRBJ1-5; tentative D call: TRBD1 (6 bases). In germline, CDR1 is SGHRS, CDR2 YFSETQ. The CDR3 has 15 residues. Trimming took 4 bases from V and 1 from J, leaving 12 bases between them. CDR3 region: CASSRSGDSNQPQHF. In nucleotides, the CDR3 is TGCGCCAGCAGCCGATCAGGGGACAGCAATCAGCCCCAGCATTTT.

The gene calls are TRBV10-3 and TRBJ2-1; 9 bases are shared with TRBD1. V dropped 5 bases and J dropped 5; count of bases not matched to a gene: 7. The CDR3 length is 15 residues. Germline CDR1 and CDR2: ENHRY and SYGVKD. The CDR3 loop reads CAISTPGQGNNEQFF. DNA for the CDR3: TGTGCCATCAGTACCCCGGGACAGGGAAACAATGAGCAGTTCTTC.

CDR3 in DNA: TGTGCCAGCAGTTTAGCCGCCGGGACAGGGGCCTACGAGCAGTACTTC. Protein sequence: CASSLAAGTGAYEQYF. The rearrangement links TRBV27 to TRBJ2-7, with 10 bases identical to TRBD1. After removal of 2 bases from V and 2 bases from J, the junction contained 6 bases not matched to a gene. There are 16 residues in the CDR3. CDR1 and CDR2 from the germline V gene are MNHEY and SMNVEV (reference sequence).

This clone showed up just once. The CDR3 region has the DNA TGTGCCATCAGTCCCAGCGGGGGGGCTGGAGAGACCCAGTACTTC. Protein product: CAISPSGGAGETQYF. The chain joins TRBV10-3 to TRBJ2-5, with 10 bases identical to TRBD2. The V segment lost 5 bases and the J segment 4 bases; nucleotides outside the gene matches: 7. CDR1 ENHRY and CDR2 SYGVKD come from the germline V gene. CDR3 length: 15 amino acids.

J is TRBJ2-5 and V is TRBV5-1; D is possibly TRBD1 (8 bases). Germline V lookup: CDR1 SGHRS, CDR2 YFSETQ. Trimming stripped 7 bases from V and 4 bases from J, with 14 bases between. CDR3 length: 13 residues. This CDR3 reads CASGQGGGETQYF. For the CDR3, the DNA is TGCGCCAGCGGACAGGGAGGGGGAGAGACCCAGTACTTC. Complete variable domain (other parts from reference TRBV5-1 and TRBJ2-5): KAGVTQTPRYLIKTRGQQVTLSCSPISGHRSVSWYQQTPGQGLQFLFEYFSETQRNKGNFPGRFSGRQFSNSRSEMNVSTLELGDSALYLCASGQGGGETQYFGPGTRLLVL.